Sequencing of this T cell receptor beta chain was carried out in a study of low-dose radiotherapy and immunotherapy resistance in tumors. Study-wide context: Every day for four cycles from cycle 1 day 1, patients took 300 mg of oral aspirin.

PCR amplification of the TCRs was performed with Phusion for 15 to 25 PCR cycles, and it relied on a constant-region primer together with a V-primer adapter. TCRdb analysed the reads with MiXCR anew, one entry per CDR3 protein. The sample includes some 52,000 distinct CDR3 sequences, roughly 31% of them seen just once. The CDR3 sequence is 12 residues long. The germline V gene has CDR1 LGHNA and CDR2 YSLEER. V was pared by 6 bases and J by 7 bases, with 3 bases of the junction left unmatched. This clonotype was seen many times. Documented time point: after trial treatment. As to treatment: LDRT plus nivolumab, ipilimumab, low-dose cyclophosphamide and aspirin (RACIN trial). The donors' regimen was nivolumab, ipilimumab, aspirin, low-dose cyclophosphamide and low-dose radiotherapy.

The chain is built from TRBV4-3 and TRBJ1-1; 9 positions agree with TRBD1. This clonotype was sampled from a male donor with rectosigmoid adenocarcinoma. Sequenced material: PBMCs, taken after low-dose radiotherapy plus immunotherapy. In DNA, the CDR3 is TGCGCCAGCAGGGGACAGGGAAATGAAGCTTTCTTT. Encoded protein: CASRGQGNEAFF.